This passage covers 13 T cell receptor beta chains from one sample sequenced in a study of OX40 agonist ivuxolimab in advanced cancers. Receptors were amplified or captured by the immunoSEQ multiplex PCR assay. TCRdb re-hosts the immuneACCESS table, in-frame sequences only. Its copies lack some clones; in the studies checked, an unresolved V gene accounts for under half of them, and the cause for the rest is not known. A total of 35,000 to 50,000 clones appear in this sample, roughly 90% of them only once. The top ten clones comprise 0.85% to 1.1% of the sample. This specimen was CD4+ or CD8+ T cells sorted from blood, taken in a trial of the OX40 agonist ivuxolimab. The receptor set was obtained from an adult with an advanced solid tumor such as melanoma, head and neck, liver or kidney cancer.

V is TRBV28 and J is TRBJ1-4; D ambiguous. The CDR3 contains 12 residues. CDR1 is MDHEN, CDR2 SYDVKM, per germline. Trimming pared 4 bases from V and 13 bases from J, leaving 13 bases between. The CDR3 protein is CASSSRSRLLFF. The CDR3 DNA is TGTGCCAGCAGTTCACGAAGCCGACTACTGTTTTTT.

The chain couples TRBV28 to TRBJ2-1, with D possibly being TRBD1 (6 bases). The germline gives CDR1 MDHEN, CDR2 SYDVKM. Trimming pared 6 bases from V and 4 bases from J, leaving 22 bases between. This CDR3 region has 17 residues. This chain's CDR3 is CASRWTAESYLYNEQFF. The CDR3 bases are TGTGCCAGCAGGTGGACAGCCGAAAGCTACCTGTACAATGAGCAGTTCTTC.

The chain has TRBV27 and TRBJ1-2; D not certain. There are 11 residues in the CDR3. Germline lookup yields CDR1 MNHEY and CDR2 SMNVEV (reference sequence). With 4 bases removed from V and 6 bases from J, the gap between germline ends came to 6 bases. The CDR3 DNA follows: TGTGCCAGCAGTTCATTAGATGGCTACACCTTC. It codes for CASSSLDGYTF.

This sequence joins TRBV19 and TRBJ2-4; TRBD2 aligns across 8 bases. V gave up 1 base and J gave up 8 bases; unmatched junction bases: 4. The V gene's germline CDR1 is LNHDA and CDR2 SQIVND (reference sequence). The CDR3 length is 14 residues. CDR3 sequence reads: CASSIGSGNDIQYF. In nucleotides, the CDR3 is TGTGCCAGTAGTATAGGTAGCGGGAACGACATTCAGTACTTC.

This sequence joins TRBV19 and TRBJ2-1; D is perhaps TRBD2 (6 bases). V lost 9 bases, J lost 0 bases, and 18 bases lay in between. The germline V gene encodes CDR1 LNHDA and CDR2 SQIVND (reference sequence). This CDR3 is 16 amino acids long. The CDR3 sequence: CASEERAGSSYNEQFF. The CDR3 DNA reads TGTGCCAGCGAAGAGCGAGCGGGTAGCTCCTACAATGAGCAGTTCTTC.

The rearrangement uses TRBV5-1 and TRBJ2-1; TRBD2 agrees at 10 bases. This CDR3 spans 15 amino acids. Germline V lookup: CDR1 SGHRS, CDR2 YFSETQ. Trimming at V came to 5 bases and at J to 8 bases, leaving 10 bases not matched to a gene. CDR3 in amino acids: CASSSASGSYDEQFF. The CDR3 nucleotides read TGCGCCAGCAGTTCGGCTAGCGGGAGTTATGATGAGCAGTTCTTC.

The chain uses TRBV11-3 and TRBJ2-1; TRBD2 matches at 14 bases. Germline V CDR1 and CDR2: SGHNT, YENEEA. The CDR3 loop spans 17 amino acids. Trimming removed 7 bases from V and 4 bases from J; junction bases left unmatched: 9. The CDR3 protein is CASTSGLAGGRYNEQFF. The CDR3 coding sequence is TGTGCCAGCACGTCCGGACTAGCGGGAGGACGGTACAATGAGCAGTTCTTC.

The V gene is TRBV25-1, the J gene TRBJ2-1; 9 bases agree with TRBD1. In germline, CDR1 is MGHDK, CDR2 SYGVNS. The CDR3 consists of 14 residues. Germline trimming cut 5 bases from V and 7 bases from J; bases unmatched to any gene: 6. The CDR3 loop is CASSTGTGINEQFF. CDR3 coding DNA: TGTGCCAGCAGTACCGGGACAGGGATAAATGAGCAGTTCTTC.

This chain connects TRBV6-6 to TRBJ1-1; D is unresolved. In germline, CDR1 is MNHNY, CDR2 SVGAGI (reference sequence). The germline V and J ends were trimmed by 5 bases and 1 base, with 8 bases remaining between them. This CDR3 has 13 residues. The CDR3 DNA reads as TGTGCCAGCAGTGCCCGACAGAACACTGAAGCTTTCTTT. Protein product: CASSARQNTEAFF.

The V and J genes are TRBV9 and TRBJ2-2; 8 bases fit TRBD1. This CDR3 comprises 16 residues. The germline V gene encodes CDR1 SGDLS and CDR2 YYNGEE. V was clipped by 5 bases and J by 3 bases; unmatched bases: 9. CDR3 sequence (DNA): TGTGCCAGCAGGTCCAGGGGGCGAGGAGACACCGGGGAGCTGTTTTTT. Translating gives CASRSRGRGDTGELFF.

A note on this clone: At one of its ends the junction is not consistent with the germline gene, which may arise from a read error. The rearrangement links TRBV27 to TRBJ1-1; perhaps TRBD1 as D (6 bases). CDR3 length: 14 residues. Germline-derived CDR1 and CDR2 are MNHEY and SMNVEV (reference sequence). CDR3: CASSLGGAQPDAFF. DNA of the CDR3: TGTGCCAGCAGTTTGGGGGGGGCGCAGCCTGACGCTTTCTTT.

This clone was found once. The rearrangement links TRBV19 to TRBJ2-7; tentatively, D is TRBD2 (5 bases). The germline V gene has CDR1 LNHDA and CDR2 SQIVND (reference sequence). The V and J ends lost 4 bases and 2 bases respectively, with 15 bases between them. The CDR3 consists of 15 residues. The CDR3 spells CASSRESGYTYEQYF. The CDR3 bases are TGTGCCAGTAGTAGGGAGTCGGGCTATACCTACGAGCAGTACTTC.

The chain carries TRBV7-3 and TRBJ2-5; D may be TRBD1 or TRBD2 (5 bases each). Trimming pared 3 bases from V and 4 bases from J, leaving 9 bases between. The germline V gene has CDR1 SGHTA and CDR2 FQGTGA. The CDR3 extends over 13 amino acids. CDR3 sequence reads: CASSFAGRETQYF. CDR3 nucleotide sequence: TGTGCCAGCAGCTTCGCAGGGAGAGAGACCCAGTACTTC.